This T cell receptor (beta chain) was obtained from a study of vaccination and CD4 T cells after COVID-19 (dated by TCRdb to 2022 to 2024). Background for the entire study: Convalescent patients had a positive SARS-CoV-2 result on nasal swab PCR, and of these patients, several had mild disease and one had severe disease. The spike-specific CD4+ TCR repertoire was compared before and after mRNA vaccination in over 9 COVID-19 convalescent patients and a few infection-naive healthy vaccine recipients. In control cultures, a CEFX viral epitope pool was used as positive control, an HIV-1 Nef peptide pool was used as negative control, or no peptide was added. Participants got two doses of the Pfizer-BioNTech BNT162b2 vaccine (n=8) or two doses of the Moderna mRNA-1273 vaccine (n=2). For stimulating the cultures, overlapping spike peptide pools were used, derived from SARS-CoV-2 as well as from the common cold coronaviruses HCoV-NL63, HCoV-OC43 and HCoV-229E. Post-vaccine blood samples were taken a median of roughly 72 days after the second vaccine dose, with a range of roughly 13 to 250 days. In the convalescent cohort there were six males and four females, among whom were two Hispanic individuals, seven Caucasians, two Asians and one multiracial person. Post-COVID blood samples were collected from convalescent patients a median of about 92 days after diagnosis, with a range of roughly 35 to 180 days. Three convalescent patients were sampled both early after vaccination (day 14) and late after vaccination (days 161 to 241).

A word on this clonotype: Its antigen is currently not known. No per-base quality is available; no much larger clone lies one base away.

The library was produced with PCR. DNA from cultured CD4+ T cells underwent TCR sequencing with the Oncomine TCR Beta short-read assay at the Johns Hopkins FTIC core. Genomic DNA was extracted from the cultured CD4+ T cells with the QIAamp micro DNA kit. Oncomine TCR Beta libraries from cultured CD4+ T cells were pooled with unique dual indexes and sequenced on an Illumina iSeq 100. As for how the authors treated the data: Non-productive sequences were removed, and CDR3s not starting with C, not ending with F or W, or shorter than 7 amino acids were discarded. Antigen-specific clonotypes were identified with the MANAFEST web application by comparing peptide-stimulated wells with reference and other culture wells. An FDR below 0.05, an odds ratio above 5, and a productive frequency above 0.1% in at least two of three replicate wells were required for clones to be considered positive. Clonotypes that were significantly expanded in both SARS-CoV-2 spike wells and at least one common cold coronavirus spike condition were defined as cross-reactive. Levenshtein distances (stringdist) and unrooted phylogenetic trees (ape) in R version 3.6.1 were used to assess CDR3 homology. TCRdb reran the public reads through fastp at Q25 and MiXCR, keeping productive beta chains. Rows with one shared CDR3 protein collapse into an entry with the most common genes and DNA. None of the V and J calls come from the authors' own analysis; TCRdb made them. The sample table records around 18,000 distinct CDR3 sequences; roughly two fifths of these occur just once. The ten largest account for about a sixth of the sample.

Explained via the paper, the time point label denotes: late sampling 161 to 241 days after vaccination in three convalescent patients. What this sample's treatment or condition label stands for: roughly 10-day PBMC culture with coronavirus spike peptide pools or control peptides (ViraFEST assay). The study used the ViraFEST assay, which expanded antigen-specific T cells with peptide pools and then identified expanded clonotypes by TCR sequencing. The positive SARS-CoV-2 PCR tests of the convalescent patients were dated from March to December 2020, before the Alpha, Beta and Delta variants emerged in the United States. PBMCs were cultured at 1.5 million to 2.5 million per well in IMDM supplemented with approximately 5% human AB serum and around 10 IU/ml IL-2, with around 10 ug/ml peptide pools added. On days 3 and 7, half of the culture medium was replaced with fresh IL-2-containing medium. Once the cells had been in culture for ten to eleven days, the EasySep CD4+ T cell isolation kit was used to isolate CD4+ T cells by negative selection. Ficoll-Paque Plus gradient centrifugation was used to isolate PBMCs from whole blood, and the isolated PBMCs were then either used fresh or cryopreserved at -140C. Triplicate wells were generally used for each culture condition.

Study-wide conclusions, independent of this receptor: Of the vaccine-specific clones in convalescent patients, 304 of 307, or nearly all, reacted only to SARS-CoV-2 spike and did not cross-react with common cold coronaviruses. Relatively few convalescent patients were included in the study, and early timepoints after natural infection were not analyzed. Among convalescent patients, a median approximately 88% of the SARS-CoV-2-reactive clones seen after vaccination appeared only after vaccination, which suggests priming specific to the vaccine. Although the median number of SARS-CoV-2-reactive clonotypes went up from 20 to 25 after infection to some 40 after vaccination, the increase was not significant.

CDR1 SEHNR and CDR2 FQNEAQ are derived from the germline V gene (reference sequence). From the cysteine through the phenylalanine, the CDR3 covers 14 amino acids. Only CDR3 DNA remains: 42 bases, in frame from the first base. Compared with germline, V lacks 5 bases and J lacks 7 bases; bases without a gene match: 6. The TCR comes from a human donor who had recovered from COVID-19. Here the chain combines TRBV7-9 and TRBJ1-4; 8 of the junction bases match TRBD1. The sequencing used CD4+ T cells from blood, cultured in vitro, collected about 7 months after SARS-CoV-2 vaccination. The CDR3 has the sequence CASSLRDRPEKLFF. Here is the DNA: TGTGCCAGCAGCCTCCGGGACAGGCCTGAAAAACTGTTTTTT.